This TCR beta chain is from a study of OX40 agonist ivuxolimab in advanced cancers. As for the study in general: Prior anti-PD-1, anti-PD-L1 or anti-CTLA-4 therapy did not bar entry, and about 38% had some.

Here immunoSEQ multiplex PCR was the method, and the copy in TCRdb shows in-frame clones only, minus some. The repertoire consists of some 80,000 clones, with around 90% occurring once and the leading ten covering about 5%. About this clone itself: What it binds is unknown.

Prior autoimmune disease or systemic immunosuppression barred patients. At cycle 4 day 1, cycle 7 day 1, and baseline, blood was sampled. This CDR3 is built from 14 residues. V gave up 8 bases and J gave up 10 bases, with 18 bases separating them. Germline V gene data show CDR1 as SNHLY and CDR2 as FYNNEI. Study results and caveats: With doses of 0.1 to 3.0 mg/kg, CD4+ and CD8+ blood T cells had undergone clonal expansion by week 6.

V is TRBV2 and J is TRBJ1-6, with D maybe TRBD1 (5 bases). This TCR came from an adult with an advanced solid tumor such as melanoma, head and neck, liver or kidney cancer. This specimen was CD4+ or CD8+ T cells sorted from blood, taken in a trial of the OX40 agonist ivuxolimab. CDR3 nucleotide sequence: TGTGCCAGCGGGGGACGGAGGGCAGAATCACCCCTCCACTTT. It yields the protein CASGGRRAESPLHF. The full variable domain, with the rest looked up from reference TRBV2 and TRBJ1-6, is EPEVTQTPSHQVTQMGQEVILRCVPISNHLYFYWYRQILGQKVEFLVSFYNNEISEKSEIFDDQFSVERPDGSNFTLKIRSTKLEDSAMYFCASGGRRAESPLHFGNGTRLTVT.